The 20 T cell receptor beta chains in this list originate from one sample, sequenced in a study of cytomegalovirus exposure and HLA in healthy donors. The PCR had 60 Vbeta and 13 Jbeta primers. Libraries were prepared by immunoSEQ multiplex PCR; TCRdb keeps only in-frame clonotypes and omits some of them. The sample holds some 160,000 clones, around 72% seen once. The sequenced material came from PBMCs. The receptors were gathered from a man aged 40-49 years in good health and CMV-seronegative.

This rearrangement joins TRBV5-6 to TRBJ2-1, with 15 bases fitting TRBD2. The CDR3 extends over 16 amino acids. V dropped 2 bases and J dropped 4; count of bases not matched to a gene: 1. CDR1 is SGHDT, CDR2 YYEEEE, per germline. CDR3 amino acids: CASSFGLAGGYNEQFF. The CDR3 region has the DNA TGTGCCAGCAGCTTTGGACTAGCGGGGGGGTACAATGAGCAGTTCTTC.

The chain has TRBV7-9 and TRBJ1-1; D is unclear. Germline V gives CDR1 SEHNR, CDR2 FQNEAQ (reference sequence). The CDR3 is 12 residues long. The CDR3 loop reads CSIQFGVPEAFF. The CDR3 DNA reads TGTTCCATCCAGTTCGGGGTCCCTGAAGCTTTCTTT.

The chain uses TRBV9 and TRBJ2-3, with 10 bases identical to TRBD2. The length of the CDR3 is 16 residues. Germline V gene sequence: CDR1 SGDLS, CDR2 YYNGEE. V was pared by 4 bases and J by 3 bases, with 8 bases of the junction left unmatched. The CDR3: CASSRSGGGGTDTQYF. The CDR3 DNA follows: TGTGCCAGCAGCCGGAGCGGGGGGGGCGGGACAGATACGCAGTATTTT.

This rearrangement joins TRBV5-1 to TRBJ2-5, with 7 bases matching TRBD1. The CDR3 length is 14 residues. The V and J ends lost 0 bases and 5 bases, in that order; junction bases with no gene match: 4. The germline gives CDR1 SGHRS, CDR2 YFSETQ. In DNA form, the CDR3 reads TGCGCCAGCAGCTTGGAACAGGGGATGGAGACCCAGTACTTC. As protein: CASSLEQGMETQYF.

The chain has TRBV28 and TRBJ1-1, with 9 bases identical to TRBD1. There are 16 residues in the CDR3. J lost 3 bases, V lost 5 bases, and 10 bases had no gene match. Germline V CDR1 and CDR2: MDHEN, SYDVKM. CDR3 in amino acids: CASSRRYRGLDTEAFF. The CDR3 DNA is TGTGCCAGCAGTCGGCGATACAGGGGGCTCGACACTGAAGCTTTCTTT.

V is TRBV9 and J is TRBJ1-6; tentative D call: TRBD1 (5 bases). This CDR3 has 16 residues. Between the trimmed V and J ends, which lost 3 bases and 5 bases, there was a span of 15 bases. Germline CDR1 reads SGDLS; CDR2 reads YYNGEE. CDR3 DNA sequence: TGTGCCAGCAGCGAAGGAGGGCCAGGGAATAATTCACCCCTCCACTTT. This codes for CASSEGGPGNNSPLHF.

This chain joins TRBV13 and TRBJ2-3, with TRBD1 as a possible D gene (6 bases). V dropped 1 base and J dropped 10 bases, with 9 bases sitting between them. Per germline, CDR1 PRHDT and CDR2 FYEKMQ (reference sequence). The CDR3 contains 12 residues. The CDR3 coding sequence is TGTGCCAGCAGCTTAGCTCCAGGGGCGCAGTATTTT. Translating it yields CASSLAPGAQYF.

CDR3 nucleotide sequence: TGCGCCAGCAGCTTGGTAGCAGGGGTGGGTCAGCCCCAGCATTTT. Its protein product is CASSLVAGVGQPQHF. The V and J genes are TRBV5-1 and TRBJ1-5, with D perhaps matching TRBD1 (6 bases). The CDR3 spans 15 residues. Trimming pared 0 bases from V and 6 bases from J, leaving 13 bases between. Germline V lookup: CDR1 SGHRS, CDR2 YFSETQ.

V gene TRBV7-2 combines with J gene TRBJ1-4, with D maybe TRBD1 (5 bases). Trimming stripped 1 base from V and 8 bases from J, with 14 bases between. The germline gives CDR1 SGHTA, CDR2 FQGNSA. This CDR3 region has 15 residues. The CDR3 here is CASSLVGQGQEKLFF. The CDR3 DNA follows: TGTGCCAGCAGCTTAGTAGGGCAGGGCCAGGAAAAACTGTTTTTT.

Note on this clone: One junction end disagrees with the germline gene, perhaps due to a read error. The V call is TRBV18, the J call TRBJ2-1; D may be TRBD1 (5 bases). The CDR3 spans 16 residues. Germline CDR1 reads KGHSH; CDR2 reads LQKENI. CDR3: CASSSRPQETYNEQLF. The CDR3 DNA follows: TGTGCCAGCTCATCACGCCCACAGGAGACCTACAATGAGCAGCTCTTC. Full variable domain (remainder filled in from reference TRBV18 and TRBJ2-1): NAGVMQNPRHLVRRRGQEARLRCSPMKGHSHVYWYRQLPEEGLKFMVYLQKENIIDESGMPKERFSAEFPKEGPSILRIQQVVRGDSAAYFCASSSRPQETYNEQLFGPGTRLTVL.

The V and J genes are TRBV28 and TRBJ2-5, with D tentatively TRBD1 (5 bases). The CDR3 runs to 14 residues. Germline-derived CDR1 and CDR2 are MDHEN and SYDVKM. V shed 6 bases and J shed 4 bases, with 15 bases lying between them. CDR3 region: CASSQPRGRETQYF. The CDR3 DNA follows: TGTGCCAGCAGCCAACCTAGGGGCCGAGAGACCCAGTACTTC.

This clone was detected a few times. The chain recombines TRBV4-3 with TRBJ2-5, with D perhaps TRBD2 (5 bases). Trimming pared 0 bases from V and 2 bases from J, leaving 10 bases between. This CDR3 has 15 amino acids. Germline loops: CDR1 LGHNA, CDR2 YSLEER. DNA for the CDR3: TGCGCCAGCAGCCAAGATCCGGGGTGGCAAGAGACCCAGTACTTC. As protein: CASSQDPGWQETQYF.

A few counts support this clone. The gene calls are TRBV7-9 and TRBJ1-2, with D possibly being TRBD1 (5 bases). The germline V and J ends were trimmed by 4 bases and 2 bases, with 20 bases remaining between them. The germline V gene encodes CDR1 SEHNR and CDR2 FQNEAQ (reference sequence). The CDR3 length is 17 residues. CDR3 residues: CASSSPGISVLNYGYTF. Here the CDR3 DNA reads TGTGCCAGCAGCTCTCCAGGGATATCGGTTCTAAACTATGGCTACACCTTC.

This chain connects TRBV19 to TRBJ1-4; D gene unclear. Trimming took 2 bases from V and 0 from J, leaving 19 bases between them. This CDR3 contains 19 residues. CDR1 is LNHDA and CDR2 is SQIVND in the germline V gene (reference sequence). CDR3 nucleotides: TGTGCCAGTAGTATAAAGCGGATTACAAGGTATACAACTAATGAAAAACTGTTTTTT. Its translation is CASSIKRITRYTTNEKLFF.

The J gene is TRBJ2-2, the V gene TRBV7-2, with 7 bases lining up with TRBD2. This CDR3 spans 16 amino acids. V gave up 5 bases and J gave up 8 bases; unmatched junction bases: 14. Germline lookup yields CDR1 SGHTA and CDR2 FQGNSA. CDR3 residues: CASSRFGEGSYGELFF. In nucleotides, the CDR3 is TGTGCCAGCAGCCGTTTCGGGGAGGGGAGTTATGGGGAGCTGTTTTTT.

This chain joins TRBV7-9 and TRBJ2-1; D may be TRBD2 (6 bases). This CDR3 is built from 15 residues. Germline CDR1 and CDR2: SEHNR and FQNEAQ (reference sequence). V lost 4 bases and J lost 6, with 16 bases in between. CDR3 residues: CASSSVGDSPNEQFF. The CDR3, as DNA: TGTGCCAGCAGCTCGGTCGGGGACTCCCCCAATGAGCAGTTCTTC.

This clone was recorded a few times. This rearrangement joins TRBV9 to TRBJ2-5; TRBD2 matches 12 bases. Germline lookup yields CDR1 SGDLS and CDR2 YYNGEE. The junction had 4 bases not matched to a gene; V was cut back by 3 bases and J by 1 base. The CDR3 sequence is 16 residues long. CDR3 bases: TGTGCCAGCAGCGAGGGACTAGCGGGTCTCCAAGAGACCCAGTACTTC. Encoded protein: CASSEGLAGLQETQYF.

This clone has a handful of counts. The chain uses TRBV6-1 and TRBJ1-1; D is undetermined. In germline, CDR1 is MNHNS, CDR2 SASEGT. The CDR3 totals 13 residues. Trimming left V 3 bases short and J 9 bases short, with 14 bases between. CDR3 nucleotide sequence: TGTGCCAGCAGTGATTTCGTGAGCGGACAAGCTTTCTTT. Its translation: CASSDFVSGQAFF.

The chain links TRBV6-5 to TRBJ2-7, with 8 bases fitting TRBD1. The germline V gene has CDR1 MNHEY and CDR2 SVGAGI. V was clipped by 5 bases and J by 2 bases; unmatched bases: 8. The CDR3 length is 15 residues. In DNA, the CDR3 is TGTGCCAGCAGTCGTCACGGGACAGGCCCCTACGAGCAGTACTTC. Translation: CASSRHGTGPYEQYF.

CDR3: CSARFGPAGELFF. The CDR3 region has the DNA TGCAGCGCACGATTTGGCCCAGCCGGGGAGCTGTTTTTT. The chain couples TRBV29-1 to TRBJ2-2; D is uncertain. There are 13 residues in the CDR3. Between the trimmed V and J ends, which lost 7 bases and 6 bases, there was a span of 15 bases. Germline CDR1 SQVTM, CDR2 ANQGSEA.